The present T cell receptor beta chain was sequenced within a study of cytomegalovirus exposure and HLA in healthy donors. PCR was performed using 60 Vbeta and 13 Jbeta primers. Some clones are missing from TCRdb's copy, which holds only in-frame ones; the method was immunoSEQ multiplex PCR. In the table there are around 120,000 clones, around three quarters of which are singletons. The CDR3 covers 14 residues. V dropped 5 bases and J dropped 3; count of bases not matched to a gene: 4. Germline loops: CDR1 SEHNR, CDR2 FQNEAQ (reference sequence). This clonotype originated in a middle-aged woman in good health and CMV-seropositive. Sequenced material: PBMCs. The rearrangement links TRBV7-9 to TRBJ1-1, with 9 nucleotides matching TRBD1. CDR3 DNA sequence: TGTGCCAGCAGCCCGGGACAGGGTGACACTGAAGCTTTCTTT. Translated: CASSPGQGDTEAFF.